The clone carrying this T cell receptor (beta chain) was counted between two and nine times. In the original workflow: Reference gene primer amplification gave estimated nucleated cell counts. Using immunoSEQ multiplex PCR, the repertoire was profiled, and TCRdb retains in-frame clones only, with some absent. Clone size and the V and J calls come from that table; the DNA yielded D and trimming. The table shows under 200,000 clones, with around 77% occurring only once. CDR1 is MGHRA and CDR2 is YSYEKL in the germline V gene. The V and J ends lost 3 bases and 8 bases respectively, with 10 bases between them. The CDR3 covers 13 residues. These data are taken from a study of blood T cell repertoires in COVID-19. Study-wide context: Collection of acute and convalescent COVID-19 samples took place in the United States, Italy and Spain. Sample material is recorded as cDNA or gDNA derived from T cells, B-cell-depleted T cells, or PBMCs.

This receptor was taken from a man between 65 and 79 years old with active or convalescent COVID-19. The rearrangement joins TRBV4-1 to TRBJ1-4; D is perhaps TRBD1 (5 bases). The sequencing input was peripheral blood. The chain's CDR3 is CASSQGGNEKLFF. CDR3 coding DNA: TGCGCCAGCAGCCAGGGGGGGAACGAAAAACTGTTTTTT.